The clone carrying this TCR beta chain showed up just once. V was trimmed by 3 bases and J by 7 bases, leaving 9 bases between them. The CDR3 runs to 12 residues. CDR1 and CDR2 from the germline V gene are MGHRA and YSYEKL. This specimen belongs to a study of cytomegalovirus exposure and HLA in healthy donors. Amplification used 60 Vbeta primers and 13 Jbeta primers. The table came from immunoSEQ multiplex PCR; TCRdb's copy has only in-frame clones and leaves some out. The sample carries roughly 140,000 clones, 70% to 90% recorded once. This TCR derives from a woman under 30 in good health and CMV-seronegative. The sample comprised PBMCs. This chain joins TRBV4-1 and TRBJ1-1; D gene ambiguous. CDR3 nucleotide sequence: TGCGCCAGCAGCCACTTCCGGGATGAAGCTTTCTTT. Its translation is CASSHFRDEAFF.